These 18 T cell receptor beta chains originate from one sample sequenced in a study of T cell responses to AZD1222 COVID-19 vaccine (dated by TCRdb to the early 2020s). Libraries were built with the immunoSEQ multiplex PCR assay. TCRdb obtained this table from immuneACCESS and retained in-frame rearrangements with V and J assigned. These tables miss some clones; where compared with another copy, unresolved V genes account for less than half of the shortfall, and the remainder is unexplained. Across this sample there are 95,000 to 150,000 clones, with 75% to 90% seen only once. Of the sample, under 4% falls within the top ten clones. According to the study, the label for this sample's time point signals: baseline before first vaccination. The sequencing here drew on peripheral blood, taken on day 0 of AZD1222 vaccination. The receptors here all came from an adult in good health.

The genes are TRBV28 and TRBJ1-3; 10 bases are a match to TRBD1. The CDR3 is made up of 14 amino acids. Germline trimming cut 4 bases from V and 6 bases from J; bases unmatched to any gene: 3. Germline values: CDR1 MDHEN, CDR2 SYDVKM. The DNA for the CDR3 is TGTGCCAGCAGTTACGGGACAGGGGAAAACACCATATATTTT. Translation: CASSYGTGENTIYF.

The chain joins TRBV7-9 to TRBJ1-2; D not certain. Germline CDR1 is SEHNR and CDR2 is FQNEAQ (reference sequence). The CDR3 loop spans 17 amino acids. V lost 3 bases, J lost 1 base, and 18 bases lay in between. The CDR3 loop reads CASSFNHVAALNYGYTF. DNA for the CDR3: TGTGCCAGCAGCTTTAATCACGTAGCAGCTCTTAACTATGGCTACACCTTC.

This chain links TRBV4-3 with TRBJ2-7, with 10 bases that match TRBD1. Germline assignment: CDR1 LGHNA and CDR2 YSLEER. The CDR3 consists of 18 residues. V was clipped by 4 bases and J by 0 bases; unmatched bases: 12. The CDR3 protein is CASSPGTGVSPYSYEQYF. The CDR3 DNA is TGCGCCAGCAGCCCCGGGACAGGGGTCTCCCCTTACTCCTACGAGCAGTACTTC.

This clone came up once. This rearrangement joins TRBV6-5 to TRBJ2-1; D is perhaps TRBD1 (6 bases). V was cut by 3 bases and J by 12 bases, with 15 bases left in between. Per the germline V gene, CDR1 is MNHEY and CDR2 is SVGAGI. This CDR3 comprises 13 residues. The CDR3 region has the DNA TGTGCCAGCAGTTATCAGGGGTCGGTTGTGCAGTTCTTC. Its translation: CASSYQGSVVQFF.

This clone was detected a few times. The chain links TRBV24-1 to TRBJ1-5, with a possible D match to TRBD1 (5 bases). V was clipped by 5 bases and J by 3 bases, with 13 bases between them. The germline V gene has CDR1 KGHDR and CDR2 SFDVKD. The CDR3 has 15 amino acids. In nucleotides, the CDR3 is TGTGCCACCAGTGGGGGGAAAGGGTACAATCAGCCCCAGCATTTT. Amino acids: CATSGGKGYNQPQHF.

This chain's CDR3 is CASSQPRTRWDEQFF. As DNA, the CDR3 is TGTGCCAGCAGCCAACCCCGGACACGCTGGGATGAGCAGTTCTTC. The chain links TRBV27 to TRBJ2-1; D may be TRBD1 (5 bases). The CDR3 has 15 residues. With 6 bases removed from V and 8 bases from J, the gap between germline ends came to 20 bases. Germline CDR1 MNHEY, CDR2 SMNVEV (reference sequence).

The CDR3 loop is CASSLSGRGYNEQFF. CDR3 DNA sequence: TGCGCCAGCAGCCTTAGCGGGCGTGGGTACAATGAGCAGTTCTTC. The chain is built from TRBV5-1 and TRBJ2-1; 7 positions match TRBD2. The CDR3 extends over 15 amino acids. The germline V gene encodes CDR1 SGHRS and CDR2 YFSETQ. V lost 4 bases, J lost 4 bases, and 8 bases stayed unmatched.

This rearrangement joins TRBV19 to TRBJ2-2; D is ambiguous. CDR3 length: 13 residues. Trimming took 3 bases from V and 5 from J, leaving 7 bases between them. CDR1 and CDR2 (germline): LNHDA, SQIVND (reference sequence). The DNA for the CDR3 is TGTGCCAGTAGTATTGACATGACCGGGGAGCTGTTTTTT. It codes for CASSIDMTGELFF.

The V call is TRBV6-5, the J call TRBJ2-5; D might be TRBD1 or TRBD2, each matching 5 bases. V lost 6 bases, J lost 3 bases, and 11 bases lay in between. The CDR3 covers 13 residues. Germline CDR1 is MNHEY and CDR2 is SVGAGI. Here the CDR3 reads CASRQRGEETQYF. Here the CDR3 DNA reads TGTGCCAGCAGGCAGAGAGGGGAAGAGACCCAGTACTTC.

The chain carries TRBV4-2 and TRBJ2-6, with TRBD1 identical over 7 bases. The CDR3 loop spans 20 amino acids. Trimming took 1 base from V and 0 from J; bases not matched to a gene: 12. CDR1 is LGHNA and CDR2 is YNFKEQ in the germline V gene. CDR3 bases: TGTGCCAGCAGCCAAGCCCACACCGGGACAGCCTCCTCTGGGGCCAACGTCCTGACTTTC. Translated: CASSQAHTGTASSGANVLTF.

This chain joins TRBV4-2 and TRBJ2-7; 9 positions agree with TRBD2. V gave up 0 bases and J gave up 0 bases; unmatched junction bases: 15. Germline values: CDR1 LGHNA, CDR2 YNFKEQ. This CDR3 contains 20 residues. CDR3 sequence (DNA): TGTGCCAGCAGCCAAGATGGGGGCGGGAGGGGTAGTACGAGCTCCTACGAGCAGTACTTC. This encodes CASSQDGGGRGSTSSYEQYF.

The chain uses TRBV7-3 and TRBJ1-1; D is perhaps TRBD1 (6 bases). The germline CDR1 and CDR2 sequences are SGHTA and FQGTGA. V lost 0 bases and J lost 8, with 10 bases in between. CDR3 length: 13 amino acids. CDR3 in DNA: TGTGCCAGCAGCTTAACGTTGGGGGCAGAAGCTTTCTTT. Translating it yields CASSLTLGAEAFF.

The chain has TRBV12-3 or TRBV12-4 and TRBJ2-7; tentatively, D is TRBD1 or TRBD2 (5 bases each). The ends were cut back, 4 bases at V and 2 bases at J, with 9 bases in the middle. This CDR3 has 13 residues. Here the CDR3 reads CASSSPGPYEQYF. Written as DNA, the CDR3 is TGTGCCAGCAGTTCCCCGGGGCCCTACGAGCAGTACTTC.

The sample holds a few counts of this clone. The chain has TRBV6-6 and TRBJ2-5; D is possibly TRBD1 (6 bases). The germline CDR1 and CDR2 sequences are MNHNY and SVGAGI (reference sequence). The CDR3 length is 15 residues. V was cut by 0 bases and J by 3 bases, with 11 bases left in between. The CDR3 here is CASSYSIRQEETQYF. The DNA for the CDR3 is TGTGCCAGCAGTTACTCGATCCGACAGGAAGAGACCCAGTACTTC.

This chain connects TRBV15 to TRBJ2-7; TRBD1 agrees at 7 bases. CDR1 LNHNV and CDR2 YYDKDF come from the germline V gene (reference sequence). V trimming: 2 bases; J trimming: 6 bases; junction bases outside the gene matches: 10. This CDR3 is built from 15 residues. CDR3 amino acids: CATSRPTGPAAEQYF. In nucleotides, the CDR3 is TGTGCCACCAGCAGACCGACAGGGCCCGCCGCCGAGCAGTACTTC. Drawing the rest from reference TRBV15 and TRBJ2-7, the complete variable domain is DAMVIQNPRYQVTQFGKPVTLSCSQTLNHNVMYWYQQKSSQAPKLLFHYYDKDFNNEADTPDNFQSRRPNTSFCFLDIRSPGLGDTAMYLCATSRPTGPAAEQYFGPGTRLTVT.

This chain connects TRBV27 to TRBJ1-1; D not resolved. The CDR3 has 13 amino acids. The germline V and J ends were trimmed by 5 bases and 2 bases, with 9 bases remaining between them. CDR1 MNHEY and CDR2 SMNVEV come from the germline V gene (reference sequence). Here the CDR3 reads CASSRALNTEAFF. DNA for the CDR3: TGTGCCAGCAGTCGGGCCCTAAACACTGAAGCTTTCTTT.

The rearrangement links TRBV6-2 or TRBV6-3 to TRBJ2-7; possibly TRBD1 or TRBD2 for D (5 bases each). V lost 5 bases, J lost 1 base, and 21 bases lay in between. Germline CDR1 and CDR2: MNHEY and SVGEGT. The CDR3 extends over 17 amino acids. CDR3 nucleotide sequence: TGTGCCAGCAGTACACCCTCGGGAAGGGGATTTTCCTACGAGCAGTACTTC. Residues: CASSTPSGRGFSYEQYF.

This clone showed up just a few times. The V call is TRBV29-1, the J call TRBJ1-4; D gene uncertain. V lost 6 bases and J 0 bases, leaving 8 bases between the germline ends. Germline CDR1 and CDR2: SQVTM and ANQGSEA. This CDR3 has 13 residues. This CDR3 reads CSVRTPTNEKLFF. DNA of the CDR3: TGCAGCGTGAGGACGCCAACTAATGAAAAACTGTTTTTT.